This T cell receptor beta chain was obtained from a study of T cells expressing NK-cell markers. TCRdb re-called the 5' RACE reads; every CDR3 protein appears as one record, without DNA. Its clone listing holds some 460,000 distinct CDR3 sequences. Material: blood T cells: a sorted CD56 or NKG2C T cell subset, CD4+ or CD8+ T cells, or bulk PBMC T cells (not recorded which). The receptor comes from a woman aged 50 to 60 in good health.

CDR3 region: CSAQSGQSYGYTF. The rearrangement joins TRBV29-1 to TRBJ1-2; TCRdb designates TRBD1, a call that cannot be tested without DNA. The CDR3 is 13 amino acids. Germline CDR1 is SQVTM and CDR2 is ANQGSEA.